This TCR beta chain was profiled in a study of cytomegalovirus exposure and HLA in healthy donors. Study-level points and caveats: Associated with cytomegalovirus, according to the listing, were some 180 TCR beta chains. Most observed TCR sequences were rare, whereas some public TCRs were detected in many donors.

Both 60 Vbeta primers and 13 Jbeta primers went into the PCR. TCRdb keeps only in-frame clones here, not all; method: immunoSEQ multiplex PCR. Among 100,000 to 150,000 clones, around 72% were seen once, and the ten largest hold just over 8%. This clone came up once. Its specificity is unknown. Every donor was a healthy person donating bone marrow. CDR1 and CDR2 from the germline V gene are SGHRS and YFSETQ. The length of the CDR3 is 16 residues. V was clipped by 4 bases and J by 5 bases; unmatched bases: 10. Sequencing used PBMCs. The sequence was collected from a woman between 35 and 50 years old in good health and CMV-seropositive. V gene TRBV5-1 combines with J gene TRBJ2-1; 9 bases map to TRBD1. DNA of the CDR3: TGCGCCAGCAGCCCGATCGGACAGGGGACCGACAATGAGCAGTTCTTC. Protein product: CASSPIGQGTDNEQFF.